Each of the 32 T cell receptor beta chains below was sequenced from the same sample in a study of chemoradiotherapy in HPV16-positive cancers (dated by TCRdb to the early 2020s). Library construction relied on the immunoSEQ multiplex PCR assay. Not all clones reach the TCRdb copy of this immuneACCESS table, which keeps in-frame sequences only. Checked studies attribute under half of the gap to unresolved V genes and leave the rest unexplained. The sample yields approximately 8,200 clones; around 68% were counted once. The ten largest clones take up about 32% of the sample. Sample collection was performed from a patient who underwent chemoradiotherapy. Every receptor here comes from a human donor with HPV-associated anogenital cancer.

This chain connects TRBV5-6 to TRBJ2-3; D is perhaps TRBD1 or TRBD2 (6 bases each). Trimming removed 3 bases from V and 8 bases from J, with 10 bases in between. The CDR3 has 12 residues. In germline, CDR1 is SGHDT, CDR2 YYEEEE. The CDR3 nucleotides are TGTGCCAGCAGCTGGGGGCGGGGTACGCAGTATTTT. Protein product: CASSWGRGTQYF.

The table lists this clone with a count of one. The chain carries TRBV4-3 and TRBJ2-1; 7 bases fit TRBD2. Germline values: CDR1 LGHNA, CDR2 YSLEER. The CDR3 totals 14 residues. With V trimmed by 3 bases and J by 4 bases, 3 bases remained unmatched. The CDR3 DNA follows: TGCGCCAGCAGCCAGGGGGGGACTTACAATGAGCAGTTCTTC. Translation: CASSQGGTYNEQFF.

This clone has just one count. CDR3 amino acids: CASSVGGEAGNTIYF. CDR3 in DNA: TGTGCCAGCAGCGTAGGCGGGGAGGCCGGAAACACCATATATTTT. The chain employs TRBV9 and TRBJ1-3; D unclear. The germline CDR1 and CDR2 sequences are SGDLS and YYNGEE. The CDR3 spans 15 residues. Trimming took off 0 bases at V and 4 bases at J, with 11 bases between the two ends.

This clone was found once. This chain uses TRBV15 with TRBJ2-1, with D tentatively TRBD1 or TRBD2 (5 bases each). V gave up 1 base and J gave up 6 bases, with 16 bases separating them. Germline assignment: CDR1 LNHNV and CDR2 YYDKDF (reference sequence). The CDR3 is made up of 16 amino acids. The CDR3 DNA reads TGTGCCACCAGCAGAGGGGGGTTTCTCGGCGTCAATGAGCAGTTCTTC. It specifies CATSRGGFLGVNEQFF.

This clone has a single count. In DNA, the CDR3 is TGTGCCTCGAGACCAGGCATGATGGCGGGATCCTACAATGAGCAGTTCTTC. Translation gives CASRPGMMAGSYNEQFF. This chain links TRBV30 with TRBJ2-1, with D maybe TRBD2 (6 bases). V was cut by 7 bases and J by 1 base, with 23 bases left in between. The CDR3 runs 17 residues. Germline CDR1 and CDR2: GTSNPN and SVGIG (reference sequence).

The chain recombines TRBV5-4 with TRBJ1-6; D is uncertain. Germline CDR1 SGHNT, CDR2 YYREEE (reference sequence). Trimming removed 4 bases from V and 13 bases from J, with 12 bases in between. The CDR3 contains 12 residues. The CDR3 sequence is CASSPTVGPLHF. The CDR3 nucleotides read TGTGCCAGCAGCCCTACCGTCGGCCCCCTCCACTTT.

The genes are TRBV28 and TRBJ1-4, with 8 bases lining up with TRBD1. The germline V gene has CDR1 MDHEN and CDR2 SYDVKM. The CDR3 contains 21 residues. The ends lost 5 bases at V and 3 bases at J; junction bases unmatched: 23. CDR3 loop: CASSLFPATGANLLANEKLFF. The CDR3 DNA reads as TGTGCCAGCAGTCTATTTCCAGCGACAGGGGCTAACCTCTTAGCTAATGAAAAACTGTTTTTT.

V is TRBV18 and J is TRBJ1-1; 10 nucleotides match TRBD1. Unmatched junction bases numbered 2, after V lost 1 base and J lost 0 bases. This CDR3 is 16 amino acids long. In germline, CDR1 is KGHSH, CDR2 LQKENI. The CDR3 spells CASSPRTGGMNTEAFF. The CDR3 DNA reads TGTGCCAGCTCACCACGGACAGGGGGGATGAACACTGAAGCTTTCTTT.

The rearrangement joins TRBV7-9 to TRBJ1-4, with D perhaps matching TRBD1 (5 bases). Germline loops: CDR1 SEHNR, CDR2 FQNEAQ (reference sequence). The CDR3 spans 15 residues. Trimming took off 4 bases at V and 0 bases at J, with 9 bases between the two ends. CDR3 nucleotide sequence: TGTGCCAGCAGCTCGGGGCGTGCAACTAATGAAAAACTGTTTTTT. Translation gives CASSSGRATNEKLFF.

The gene calls are TRBV6-6 and TRBJ1-3; maybe TRBD1 (5 bases). Between the trimmed V and J ends, which lost 0 bases and 10 bases, there was a span of 7 bases. This CDR3 region has 12 residues. CDR1 is MNHNY and CDR2 is SVGAGI in the germline V gene (reference sequence). CDR3 region: CASSYSEGTIYF. The CDR3 bases are TGTGCCAGCAGTTACTCGGAGGGGACCATATATTTT.

The V and J genes are TRBV10-2 and TRBJ1-3; tentative D call: TRBD1 (6 bases). The ends were cut back, 0 bases at V and 0 bases at J, with 9 bases in the middle. The CDR3 spans 16 residues. Germline assignment: CDR1 WSHSY and CDR2 SAAADI. The CDR3 DNA sequence: TGCGCCAGCAGTGAGTCGGGGGCTAGCTCTGGAAACACCATATATTTT. This codes for CASSESGASSGNTIYF.

This clone was observed once. This chain uses TRBV27 with TRBJ1-2; 7 bases agree with TRBD1. From germline, CDR1 is MNHEY and CDR2 SMNVEV (reference sequence). The trim removed 3 bases at V and 0 bases at J, leaving 13 bases unmatched. This CDR3 contains 18 residues. CDR3 bases: TGTGCCAGCAGTTTCAGACCGGGACAGAAATTGACTAACTATGGCTACACCTTC. Its translation: CASSFRPGQKLTNYGYTF.

The chain joins TRBV2 to TRBJ2-3; possibly TRBD2 for D (5 bases). This CDR3 is built from 15 residues. Germline CDR1 is SNHLY and CDR2 is FYNNEI. V was shortened by 4 bases and J by 0 bases, with 11 bases between the two germline ends. CDR3 loop: CASSASRTSTDTQYF. The DNA for the CDR3 is TGTGCCAGCAGTGCGTCTCGGACTAGCACAGATACGCAGTATTTT.

The rearrangement joins TRBV30 to TRBJ2-1, with a tentative D call TRBD2 (5 bases). CDR1 and CDR2 from the germline V gene are GTSNPN and SVGIG (reference sequence). V lost 0 bases and J lost 4, with 10 bases in between. CDR3 size: 14 residues. The CDR3 DNA reads as TGTGCCTGGAGTGTCGCGGGTCTTTACAATGAGCAGTTCTTC. Its protein is CAWSVAGLYNEQFF.

The sample holds one count of this clone. The rearrangement joins TRBV9 to TRBJ1-2, with D hard to call. V gave up 3 bases and J gave up 7 bases, with 19 bases separating them. The CDR3 spans 15 residues. CDR1 is SGDLS, CDR2 YYNGEE, per germline. Written as DNA, the CDR3 is TGTGCCAGCAGCGGCGTAAGCGGGCTCGAAATTGGCTACACCTTC. This translates into CASSGVSGLEIGYTF. The full variable domain, in which reference TRBV9 and TRBJ1-2 provide the parts outside the CDR3, is DSGVTQTPKHLITATGQRVTLRCSPRSGDLSVYWYQQSLDQGLQFLIQYYNGEERAKGNILERFSAQQFPDLHSELNLSSLELGDSALYFCASSGVSGLEIGYTFGSGTRLTVV.

The chain couples TRBV30 to TRBJ1-2; unclear D gene. CDR1 and CDR2 from the germline V gene are GTSNPN and SVGIG (reference sequence). CDR3 length: 12 amino acids. Trimming shortened V by 0 bases and J by 4 bases, and 6 bases separated the two germline ends. CDR3 loop: CAWSVTGYGYTF. The CDR3 nucleotides read TGTGCCTGGAGTGTCACGGGCTATGGCTACACCTTC. Full variable domain (missing parts from reference TRBV30 and TRBJ1-2): SQTIHQWPATLVQPVGSPLSLECTVEGTSNPNLYWYRQAAGRGLQLLFYSVGIGQISSEVPQNLSASRPQDRQFILSSKKLLLSDSGFYLCAWSVTGYGYTFGSGTRLTVV.

This clone was recorded a few times. The chain employs TRBV5-1 and TRBJ1-2; TRBD1 might be the D (6 bases). CDR3 length: 14 residues. The germline CDR1 and CDR2 sequences are SGHRS and YFSETQ. V was clipped by 0 bases and J by 8 bases, with 14 bases between them. The CDR3 bases are TGCGCCAGCAGCTTGGACAGGGTAGTCTACGGCTACACCTTC. This translates into CASSLDRVVYGYTF.

The chain combines TRBV30 with TRBJ2-4; 11 bases fit TRBD1. V lost 4 bases, J lost 9 bases, and 5 bases stayed unmatched. Germline V lookup: CDR1 GTSNPN, CDR2 SVGIG (reference sequence). This CDR3 contains 13 residues. The CDR3: CAWNGQGAGIQYF. The CDR3 coding sequence is TGTGCCTGGAATGGACAGGGGGCAGGCATTCAGTACTTC.

The chain joins TRBV5-1 to TRBJ1-1; D gene ambiguous. This CDR3 has 14 residues. Deletions cut 2 bases from V and 7 bases from J, with 15 bases between. Germline V CDR1 and CDR2: SGHRS, YFSETQ. The CDR3 reads CASSFNLRAVEAFF. CDR3 sequence (DNA): TGCGCCAGCAGCTTTAATCTCCGGGCGGTTGAAGCTTTCTTT.

The chain carries TRBV7-2 and TRBJ2-7; unclear D gene. The CDR3 contains 13 residues. Germline V lookup: CDR1 SGHTA, CDR2 FQGNSA. V was pared by 1 base and J by 4 bases, with 8 bases between. CDR3 in DNA: TGTGCCAGCAGCTTAGGCCGACCTTACGAGCAGTACTTC. It translates to CASSLGRPYEQYF.

The J gene is TRBJ1-1, the V gene TRBV18; D uncertain. Trimming left V 1 base short and J 0 bases short, with 3 bases between. Germline V gene data show CDR1 as KGHSH and CDR2 as LQKENI. This CDR3 spans 13 amino acids. The CDR3 reads CASSPQVNTEAFF. The CDR3 DNA is TGTGCCAGCTCACCACAGGTGAACACTGAAGCTTTCTTT.

The rearrangement joins TRBV21-1 to TRBJ2-7. TRBV21-1 counts as a pseudogene. This CDR3 has 16 residues. CDR3 nucleotides: TGTGCCAGCAGCGGGGGGTGGGACACCTACTCCTACGAGCAGTACTTC. Amino acid sequence: CASSGGWDTYSYEQYF.

This chain connects TRBV15 to TRBJ1-2; D call uncertain. CDR1 is LNHNV and CDR2 is YYDKDF in the germline V gene (reference sequence). V was trimmed by 0 bases and J by 4 bases, leaving 9 bases between them. The CDR3 length is 14 residues. The CDR3 is CATSRDSQFYGYTF. Here the CDR3 DNA reads TGTGCCACCAGCAGAGATTCCCAGTTCTATGGCTACACCTTC.

V is TRBV20-1 and J is TRBJ1-1; D is unclear. V was cut by 3 bases and J by 8 bases, with 7 bases left in between. CDR3 length: 10 amino acids. Germline-derived CDR1 and CDR2 are DFQATT and SNEGSKA (reference sequence). For the CDR3, the DNA is TGCAGTGCTAGTAGGTCCGAAGCTTTCTTT. This codes for CSASRSEAFF.

The chain links TRBV10-3 to TRBJ1-1; 7 nucleotides align to TRBD1. Germline assignment: CDR1 ENHRY and CDR2 SYGVKD. After removal of 10 bases from V and 4 bases from J, the junction contained 6 bases not matched to a gene. This CDR3 comprises 12 residues. The CDR3 DNA reads TGTGCCACCAGGACAGGAGGCACTGAAGCTTTCTTT. Translated, it gives CATRTGGTEAFF.

A few counts support this clone. This rearrangement joins TRBV30 to TRBJ1-5, with D tentatively TRBD1 (6 bases). CDR3 length: 13 residues. CDR1 GTSNPN and CDR2 SVGIG come from the germline V gene (reference sequence). V lost 2 bases to trimming and J lost 4 bases, with 9 bases between them. As DNA, the CDR3 is TGTGCCTGGAGTCCGGGGGCGAATCAGCCCCAGCATTTT. It specifies CAWSPGANQPQHF.

This chain connects TRBV30 to TRBJ2-7; TRBD1 agrees at 7 bases. Germline CDR1 GTSNPN, CDR2 SVGIG (reference sequence). The junction had 8 bases not matched to a gene; V was cut back by 4 bases and J by 5 bases. The CDR3 is made up of 13 amino acids. The CDR3 loop is CAWNSQGHNEQYF. CDR3 in DNA: TGTGCCTGGAACTCACAGGGGCATAACGAGCAGTACTTC. Drawing the rest from reference TRBV30 and TRBJ2-7, the complete variable domain is SQTIHQWPATLVQPVGSPLSLECTVEGTSNPNLYWYRQAAGRGLQLLFYSVGIGQISSEVPQNLSASRPQDRQFILSSKKLLLSDSGFYLCAWNSQGHNEQYFGPGTRLTVT.

The V call is TRBV28, the J call TRBJ1-2; 9 bases line up with TRBD1. This CDR3 is built from 16 residues. Germline values: CDR1 MDHEN, CDR2 SYDVKM. V shed 5 bases and J 6 bases; nucleotides not matched to a gene: 13. CDR3 region: CASSLPGTGRRDGYTF. The CDR3 region has the DNA TGTGCCAGCAGTCTTCCCGGGACAGGGAGGAGGGATGGCTACACCTTC.

V usage is TRBV2 and J usage is TRBJ2-1, with 11 bases aligning to TRBD2. V gave up 6 bases and J gave up 0 bases; unmatched junction bases: 7. This CDR3 contains 17 residues. The germline CDR1 and CDR2 sequences are SNHLY and FYNNEI. CDR3 protein: CASRGTSGPNSYNEQFF. CDR3 nucleotides: TGTGCCAGCAGGGGGACTAGCGGACCAAACTCCTACAATGAGCAGTTCTTC.

The chain uses TRBV6-1 and TRBJ2-7, with D perhaps matching TRBD1 (5 bases). The V and J ends lost 1 base and 6 bases respectively, with 16 bases between them. The CDR3 length is 15 residues. Germline CDR1 and CDR2: MNHNS and SASEGT. This CDR3 reads CASSEVLPGSGEQYV. The CDR3 bases are TGTGCCAGCAGTGAAGTACTTCCAGGGTCGGGCGAGCAGTACGTC.

V usage is TRBV6-1 and J usage is TRBJ2-7; 8 bases match TRBD2. The CDR3 spans 14 residues. Germline V gene data show CDR1 as MNHNS and CDR2 as SASEGT. V was pared by 8 bases and J by 0 bases, with 6 bases of the junction left unmatched. CDR3 DNA: TGTGCCAGCGGGGGCGGGGGGCTCTCCTACGAGCAGTACGTC. Translated, it gives CASGGGGLSYEQYV.

This chain uses TRBV14 with TRBJ2-3; 7 bases align to TRBD2. Germline trimming cut 2 bases from V and 4 bases from J; bases unmatched to any gene: 6. The CDR3 is made up of 15 amino acids. Germline V CDR1 and CDR2: SGHDN, FVKESK. CDR3 amino acids: CASSQLGLAADTQYF. The CDR3 DNA sequence: TGTGCCAGCAGCCAATTAGGGCTAGCGGCAGATACGCAGTATTTT.